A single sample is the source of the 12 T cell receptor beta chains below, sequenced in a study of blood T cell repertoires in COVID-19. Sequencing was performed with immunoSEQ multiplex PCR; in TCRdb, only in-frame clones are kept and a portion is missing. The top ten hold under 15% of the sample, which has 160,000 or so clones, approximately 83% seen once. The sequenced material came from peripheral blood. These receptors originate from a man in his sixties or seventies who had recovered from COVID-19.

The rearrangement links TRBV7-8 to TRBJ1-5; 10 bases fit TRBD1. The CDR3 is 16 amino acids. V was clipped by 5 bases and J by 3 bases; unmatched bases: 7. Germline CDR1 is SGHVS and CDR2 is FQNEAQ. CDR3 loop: CASSPGGQGFNQPQHF. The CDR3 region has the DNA TGTGCCAGCAGCCCAGGGGGACAGGGGTTCAATCAGCCCCAGCATTTT.

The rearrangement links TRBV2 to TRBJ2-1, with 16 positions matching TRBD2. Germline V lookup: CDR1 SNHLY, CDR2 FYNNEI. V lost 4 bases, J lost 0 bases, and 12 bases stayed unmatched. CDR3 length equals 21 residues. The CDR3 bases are TGTGCCAGCAGTGGTTCCCCCGGGACTAGCGGGGGGGGTTACTCCTACAATGAGCAGTTCTTC. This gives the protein CASSGSPGTSGGGYSYNEQFF.

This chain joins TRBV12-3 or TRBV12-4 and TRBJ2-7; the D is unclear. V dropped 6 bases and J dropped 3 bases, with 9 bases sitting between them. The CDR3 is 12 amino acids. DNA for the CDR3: TGTGCCAGCAGCTCAGACATCTACGAGCAGTACTTC. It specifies CASSSDIYEQYF.

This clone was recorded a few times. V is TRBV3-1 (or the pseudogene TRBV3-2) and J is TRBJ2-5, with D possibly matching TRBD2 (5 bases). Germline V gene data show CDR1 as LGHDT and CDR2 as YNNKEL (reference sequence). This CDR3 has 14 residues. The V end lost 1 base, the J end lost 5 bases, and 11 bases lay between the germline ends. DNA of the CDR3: TGTGCCAGCAGCCAAGGGTGGGAGCTGGAGACCCAGTACTTC. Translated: CASSQGWELETQYF.

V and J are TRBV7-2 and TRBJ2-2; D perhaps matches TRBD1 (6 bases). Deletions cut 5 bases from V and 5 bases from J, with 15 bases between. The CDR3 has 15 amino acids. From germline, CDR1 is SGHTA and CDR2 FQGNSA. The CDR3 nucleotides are TGTGCCAGCAGCCCTCAGGGGAGAGGGACCGGGGAGCTGTTTTTT. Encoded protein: CASSPQGRGTGELFF.

The CDR3 sequence is CASSISQGTFYGYTF. CDR3 in DNA: TGTGCCAGCAGCATAAGCCAGGGGACCTTCTATGGCTACACCTTC. The chain carries TRBV7-2 and TRBJ1-2; D possibly corresponds to TRBD1 (6 bases). This CDR3 spans 15 amino acids. Germline loops: CDR1 SGHTA, CDR2 FQGNSA. V was clipped by 5 bases and J by 4 bases, with 17 bases between them.

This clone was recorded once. The CDR3 loop reads CASSGARVKEQYF. The CDR3 DNA sequence: TGTGCCAGCAGTGGGGCCAGGGTGAAAGAGCAGTACTTC. This chain joins TRBV2 and TRBJ2-7; the D gene is possibly TRBD1 (5 bases). V lost 4 bases and J lost 7, with 14 bases in between. The length of the CDR3 is 13 residues. Germline CDR1 SNHLY, CDR2 FYNNEI.

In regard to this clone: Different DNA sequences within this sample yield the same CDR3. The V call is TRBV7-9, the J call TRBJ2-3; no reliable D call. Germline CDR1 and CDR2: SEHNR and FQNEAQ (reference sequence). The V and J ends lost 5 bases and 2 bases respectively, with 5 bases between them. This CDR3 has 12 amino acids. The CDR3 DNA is TGTGCCAGCAGCCCCTCCACAGATACGCAGTATTTT. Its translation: CASSPSTDTQYF.

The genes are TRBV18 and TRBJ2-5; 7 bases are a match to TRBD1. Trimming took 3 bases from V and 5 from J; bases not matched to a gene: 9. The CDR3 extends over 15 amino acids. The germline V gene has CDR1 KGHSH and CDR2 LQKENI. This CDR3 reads CASSPSTGVGETQYF. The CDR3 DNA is TGTGCCAGCTCACCCTCCACAGGGGTAGGGGAGACCCAGTACTTC.

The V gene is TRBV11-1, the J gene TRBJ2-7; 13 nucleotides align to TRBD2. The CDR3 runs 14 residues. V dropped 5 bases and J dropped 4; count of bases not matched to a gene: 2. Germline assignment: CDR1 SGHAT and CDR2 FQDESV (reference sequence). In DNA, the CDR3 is TGTGCCAGCAGCGGACTAGCGGGAGCTTACGAGCAGTACTTC. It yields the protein CASSGLAGAYEQYF.

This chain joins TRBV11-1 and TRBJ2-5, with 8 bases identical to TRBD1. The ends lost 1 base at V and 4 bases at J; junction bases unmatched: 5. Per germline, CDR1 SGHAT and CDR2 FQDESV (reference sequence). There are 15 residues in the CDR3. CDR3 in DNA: TGTGCCAGCAGCTTAGTTTCAGGGGGCGCAGAGACCCAGTACTTC. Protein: CASSLVSGGAETQYF.

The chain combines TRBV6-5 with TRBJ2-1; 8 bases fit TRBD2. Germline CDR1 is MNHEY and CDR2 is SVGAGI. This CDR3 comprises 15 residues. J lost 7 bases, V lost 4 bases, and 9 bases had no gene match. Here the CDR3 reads CASSSRSGSRNEQFF. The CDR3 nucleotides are TGTGCCAGCAGTTCCAGGAGCGGGAGTAGGAATGAGCAGTTCTTC.